Below, 23 T cell receptor beta chains from the same sample are listed, as sequenced in a study of PD-1 blockade in classical Hodgkin lymphoma. Each and every patient relapsed after autologous stem cell transplantation, and patients got differing brentuximab vedotin exposure. Clones were sequenced by immunoSEQ multiplex PCR, and TCRdb holds only the in-frame ones, with some missing. The data contain about 72,000 clones, just over 90% of them seen just once; the ten biggest clones take up around 8.5%. The source was peripheral blood mononuclear cells (PBMCs), collected at baseline. The origin of the receptors is a human donor with classical Hodgkin lymphoma.

In this sample, this clone is medium-sized. The chain combines TRBV7-9 with TRBJ1-2; D is undetermined. V was cut by 5 bases and J by 6 bases, with 7 bases left in between. Germline lookup yields CDR1 SEHNR and CDR2 FQNEAQ (reference sequence). CDR3 length: 11 residues. This chain's CDR3 is CASSPKDGYTF. As DNA, the CDR3 is TGTGCCAGCAGCCCAAAGGATGGCTACACCTTC. Filled out from reference TRBV7-9 and TRBJ1-2, the complete variable domain reads DTGVSQNPRHKITKRGQNVTFRCDPISEHNRLYWYRQTLGQGPEFLTYFQNEAQLEKSRLLSDRFSAERPKGSFSTLEIQRTEQGDSAMYLCASSPKDGYTFGSGTRLTVV.

The chain uses TRBV5-6 and TRBJ1-1; no clear D gene. Germline loops: CDR1 SGHDT, CDR2 YYEEEE. The CDR3 spans 14 residues. Trimming shortened V by 2 bases and J by 4 bases, and 12 bases separated the two germline ends. For the CDR3, the DNA is TGTGCCAGCAGCTTCGGGGTTTTTTCCACTGAAGCTTTCTTT. Translation: CASSFGVFSTEAFF.

The CDR3, as DNA: TGTGCCAGCAGCCCTGGGCAGGGGGCGACCGGGGCCAACGTCCTGACTTTC. Protein: CASSPGQGATGANVLTF. The V and J genes are TRBV7-3 and TRBJ2-6; 8 bases agree with TRBD1. Per the germline V gene, CDR1 is SGHTA and CDR2 is FQGTGA. Germline trimming cut 5 bases from V and 4 bases from J; bases unmatched to any gene: 10. The CDR3 sequence is 17 residues long.

The rearrangement joins TRBV10-3 to TRBJ1-4; a weak D match, TRBD1 (6 bases). The CDR3 contains 13 residues. CDR1 is ENHRY, CDR2 SYGVKD, per germline. The V gene lost 6 bases and the J gene lost 8 bases, with 13 bases spanning the gap. CDR3 coding DNA: TGTGCCATCAGCAGGACAGAAGACGAAAAACTGTTTTTT. Residues: CAISRTEDEKLFF.

The chain employs TRBV11-3 and TRBJ2-3, with TRBD1 matching over 9 bases. V shed 5 bases, J shed 5 bases, and the junction held 8 bases outside the gene matches. Germline V gene lookup returns CDR1 SGHNT and CDR2 YENEEA. CDR3 length: 15 residues. The CDR3 nucleotides read TGTGCCAGCAGCCCGGACAGGGGTCTAAAAGATACGCAGTATTTT. Amino acid sequence: CASSPDRGLKDTQYF.

The chain combines TRBV7-6 with TRBJ1-2, with unresolved D. There are 14 residues in the CDR3. V lost 5 bases and J lost 1, with 11 bases in between. Germline V gene sequence: CDR1 SGHVS, CDR2 FNYEAQ. The CDR3 coding sequence is TGTGCCAGCAGCCCCCCGGGGATTAACTATGGCTACACCTTC. As protein: CASSPPGINYGYTF.

The V call is TRBV20-1, the J call TRBJ2-7; D is unclear. In germline, CDR1 is DFQATT, CDR2 SNEGSKA (reference sequence). V was trimmed by 1 base and J by 6 bases, leaving 7 bases between them. There are 11 residues in the CDR3. CDR3: CSARAPPEQYF. The CDR3 nucleotides are TGCAGTGCTAGAGCCCCCCCCGAGCAGTACTTC.

The rearrangement links TRBV14 to TRBJ2-5; TRBD1 matches at 11 bases. Germline V gene sequence: CDR1 SGHDN, CDR2 FVKESK. CDR3 length: 16 amino acids. The trim removed 4 bases at V and 6 bases at J, leaving 10 bases unmatched. The CDR3 loop is CASSPGTGGRGKTQYF. The CDR3 DNA follows: TGTGCCAGCAGCCCAGGGACAGGGGGTCGGGGAAAGACCCAGTACTTC.

The chain is built from TRBV7-9 and TRBJ2-5; D is tentatively TRBD1 or TRBD2 (6 bases each). The V and J ends lost 7 bases and 5 bases respectively, with 14 bases between them. Per germline, CDR1 SEHNR and CDR2 FQNEAQ (reference sequence). The length of the CDR3 is 13 residues. The CDR3 loop reads CASTEGGWETQYF. The CDR3 nucleotides are TGTGCCAGCACCGAAGGGGGGTGGGAGACCCAGTACTTC.

This sequence joins TRBV4-3 and TRBJ2-1; the D gene is possibly TRBD2 (5 bases). The CDR3 consists of 20 residues. Germline V CDR1 and CDR2: LGHNA, YSLEER. Trimming pared 1 base from V and 0 bases from J, leaving 22 bases between. For the CDR3, the DNA is TGCGCCAGCAGCCAAGCGGCGCGGCAAGACGGGATCTCCTCCTACAATGAGCAGTTCTTC. It is translated as CASSQAARQDGISSYNEQFF.

The chain links TRBV2 to TRBJ1-5; a weak D match, TRBD1 (5 bases). The CDR3 has 13 residues. From germline, CDR1 is SNHLY and CDR2 FYNNEI. V was clipped by 3 bases and J by 4 bases, with 7 bases between them. In DNA form, the CDR3 reads TGTGCCAGCAGTGACCAGGGTAATCAGCCCCAGCATTTT. Amino acid sequence: CASSDQGNQPQHF.

The CDR3 here is CASSPRWSGANEQFF. The CDR3 DNA reads as TGTGCCAGCAGTCCCCGTTGGTCCGGGGCGAATGAGCAGTTCTTC. This chain links TRBV7-9 with TRBJ2-1; D may correspond to TRBD1 or TRBD2 (5 bases each). The CDR3 consists of 15 residues. The V gene lost 6 bases and the J gene lost 7 bases, with 19 bases spanning the gap. Germline loops: CDR1 SEHNR, CDR2 FQNEAQ (reference sequence).

The chain has TRBV6-5 and TRBJ2-3; D gene ambiguous. The CDR3 runs 13 residues. Germline loops: CDR1 MNHEY, CDR2 SVGAGI. V was pared by 2 bases and J by 4 bases, with 7 bases between. CDR3 bases: TGTGCCAGCAGTTACACGGCCCCAGATACGCAGTATTTT. Translated, it gives CASSYTAPDTQYF.

V usage is TRBV25-1 and J usage is TRBJ2-7, with unresolved D. This CDR3 region has 12 residues. Germline V gene sequence: CDR1 MGHDK, CDR2 SYGVNS. Deletions cut 3 bases from V and 3 bases from J, with 6 bases between. The CDR3 region has the DNA TGTGCCAGCAGTGATGGCAGCTACGAGCAGTACTTC. Its translation is CASSDGSYEQYF.

The chain uses TRBV9 and TRBJ2-3; D remains ambiguous. Per the germline V gene, CDR1 is SGDLS and CDR2 is YYNGEE. V was cut by 0 bases and J by 7 bases, with 9 bases left in between. There are 13 residues in the CDR3. CDR3 loop: CASSVALDNTQYF. CDR3 sequence (DNA): TGTGCCAGCAGCGTAGCTCTAGACAATACGCAGTATTTT.

The chain links TRBV6-5 to TRBJ2-1, with TRBD2 matching 8 bases. The CDR3 has 13 residues. J gave up 9 bases and V 4 bases, and 5 bases lay outside the gene matches. Germline loops: CDR1 MNHEY, CDR2 SVGAGI. The CDR3 is CASSFGLAAEQFF. The CDR3 region has the DNA TGTGCCAGCAGTTTTGGACTAGCCGCTGAGCAGTTCTTC.

The rearrangement uses TRBV5-4 and TRBJ2-7; possibly TRBD1 for D (6 bases). Germline loops: CDR1 SGHNT, CDR2 YYREEE (reference sequence). The CDR3 is 13 residues long. Trimming pared 1 base from V and 1 base from J, leaving 6 bases between. The CDR3 nucleotides read TGTGCCAGCAGCTTGAGGGGGTCCTACGAGCAGTACTTC. It is translated as CASSLRGSYEQYF.

The chain has TRBV7-9 and TRBJ2-2, with 10 bases matching TRBD2. The germline V gene encodes CDR1 SEHNR and CDR2 FQNEAQ (reference sequence). The CDR3 has 17 residues. V shed 3 bases, J shed 3 bases, and the junction held 7 bases outside the gene matches. This CDR3 reads CASSFISGGPYTGELFF. The CDR3 bases are TGTGCCAGCAGCTTCATTAGCGGGGGGCCCTACACCGGGGAGCTGTTTTTT. The entire variable domain, with the rest obtained from reference TRBV7-9 and TRBJ2-2, is as follows: DTGVSQNPRHKITKRGQNVTFRCDPISEHNRLYWYRQTLGQGPEFLTYFQNEAQLEKSRLLSDRFSAERPKGSFSTLEIQRTEQGDSAMYLCASSFISGGPYTGELFFGEGSRLTVL.

This clone was seen just once. The gene calls are TRBV5-1 and TRBJ2-3, with 9 bases fitting TRBD2. Germline loops: CDR1 SGHRS, CDR2 YFSETQ. The length of the CDR3 is 16 residues. With V trimmed by 4 bases and J by 0 bases, 6 bases remained unmatched. CDR3 bases: TGCGCCAGCAGCCCCGGACTAGCGCAAAGCACAGATACGCAGTATTTT. It translates to CASSPGLAQSTDTQYF.

The rearrangement uses TRBV27 and TRBJ2-3, with 14 positions matching TRBD2. CDR1 MNHEY and CDR2 SMNVEV come from the germline V gene (reference sequence). Germline trimming cut 1 base from V and 2 bases from J; bases unmatched to any gene: 8. This CDR3 has 19 residues. The CDR3 DNA reads TGTGCCAGCAGTTTATTCCGGACTAGCGGGGGGTTTTACACAGATACGCAGTATTTT. Translating gives CASSLFRTSGGFYTDTQYF.

This sequence joins TRBV7-9 and TRBJ1-2, with 7 bases identical to TRBD1. V was pared by 0 bases and J by 12 bases, with 10 bases of the junction left unmatched. There are 14 residues in the CDR3. Germline loops: CDR1 SEHNR, CDR2 FQNEAQ (reference sequence). CDR3 in amino acids: CASSLATGQIMDTF. The CDR3 DNA reads TGTGCCAGCAGCTTAGCGACGGGACAGATAATGGACACCTTC.

The J gene is TRBJ2-3, the V gene TRBV5-6; tentatively, D is TRBD2 (5 bases). The CDR3 has 15 amino acids. Trimming took off 4 bases at V and 5 bases at J, with 17 bases between the two ends. Germline CDR1 SGHDT, CDR2 YYEEEE. The DNA for the CDR3 is TGTGCCAGCAGCCAGCCGCGGGTAGGTGTAGATACGCAGTATTTT. As protein: CASSQPRVGVDTQYF. The whole variable domain, remainder taken from reference TRBV5-6 and TRBJ2-3, is DAGVTQSPTHLIKTRGQQVTLRCSPKSGHDTVSWYQQALGQGPQFIFQYYEEEERQRGNFPDRFSGHQFPNYSSELNVNALLLGDSALYLCASSQPRVGVDTQYFGPGTRLTVL.

This rearrangement joins TRBV7-8 to TRBJ1-1; D unclear. V was clipped by 1 base and J by 0 bases, with 3 bases between them. The CDR3 sequence is 13 residues long. Germline loops: CDR1 SGHVS, CDR2 FQNEAQ. The CDR3 sequence is CASSLEVNTEAFF. The CDR3 region has the DNA TGTGCCAGCAGCTTAGAAGTGAACACTGAAGCTTTCTTT. The full variable domain, with the rest looked up from reference TRBV7-8 and TRBJ1-1, is GAGVSQSPRYKVAKRGQDVALRCDPISGHVSLFWYQQALGQGPEFLTYFQNEAQLDKSGLPSDRFFAERPEGSVSTLKIQRTQQEDSAVYLCASSLEVNTEAFFGQGTRLTVV.